This T cell receptor (beta chain) was captured by sequencing in a study of T cell changes during pregnancy in multiple sclerosis. Produced via immunoSEQ multiplex PCR; TCRdb's table is partial and in-frame only. The sample consists of more than 25,000 clones, about nine tenths of them appearing once. V shed 5 bases, J shed 2 bases, and the junction held 9 bases outside the gene matches. The CDR3 is 15 amino acids. CDR1 is MNHEY, CDR2 SMNVEV, per germline (reference sequence). The chain uses TRBV27 and TRBJ2-7; 7 nucleotides line up with TRBD2. The source material was CD8+ T cells from peripheral blood mononuclear cells, sampled in the first trimester of pregnancy. The receptor was isolated from a female donor with multiple sclerosis, enrolled in a pregnancy study. CDR3 amino acids: CASSPGSSGTYEQYF. CDR3 in DNA: TGTGCCAGCAGTCCGGGGTCTAGCGGTACCTACGAGCAGTACTTC.